A selection of T cell receptor beta chains follows, all from one sample in a study of blood T cell repertoires in COVID-19. Produced via immunoSEQ multiplex PCR; TCRdb's table is partial and in-frame only. This sample has more than 300,000 clones, with about 90% found just once. The sample taken for sequencing was peripheral blood. Receptors originate from a woman aged 25 to 39 with COVID-19, enrolled during active disease. The CDR3 runs from the conserved cysteine through the conserved F or W. Each record gives: clone size, V gene, D gene, J gene, CDR3 protein, CDR3 DNA. A D gene is named only where the DNA matches it firmly. Size is stated for part of the rows, as once, few or many counts, or as a class when the clone is expanded.

clone_size: -
v_call: TRBV7-3
d_call: TRBD2
j_call: TRBJ2-3
cdr3_aa: CASSAEGGRAKDTQYF
cdr3_nt: TGTGCCAGCAGCGCAGAGGGCGGGAGGGCCAAAGATACGCAGTATTTT

clone_size: -
v_call: TRBV4-1
d_call: -
j_call: TRBJ2-1
cdr3_aa: CASSQERGGNEQFF
cdr3_nt: TGCGCCAGCAGCCAAGAAAGAGGGGGCAATGAGCAGTTCTTC

clone_size: once
v_call: TRBV5-6
d_call: -
j_call: TRBJ2-7
cdr3_aa: CASSLGGVPISYEQYF
cdr3_nt: TGTGCCAGCAGCTTGGGGGGGGTCCCAATTTCCTACGAGCAGTACTTC

clone_size: -
v_call: TRBV27
d_call: -
j_call: TRBJ2-5
cdr3_aa: CASSFWGRETQYF
cdr3_nt: TGTGCCAGCAGTTTTTGGGGGAGGGAGACCCAGTACTTC

clone_size: -
v_call: TRBV5-1
d_call: TRBD2
j_call: TRBJ2-2
cdr3_aa: CATSRGDGNTGELFF
cdr3_nt: TGCGCCACCTCACGGGGGGACGGGAACACCGGGGAGCTGTTTTTT

clone_size: -
v_call: TRBV28
d_call: -
j_call: TRBJ2-7
cdr3_aa: CASRAGLYEQYF
cdr3_nt: TGTGCCAGCAGGGCGGGGCTCTACGAGCAGTACTTC

clone_size: -
v_call: TRBV10-3
d_call: TRBD1
j_call: TRBJ2-1
cdr3_aa: CAIRVEKFQDRDLYNEQFF
cdr3_nt: TGTGCCATCAGAGTGGAGAAATTCCAGGACAGGGATCTATACAATGAGCAGTTCTTC

clone_size: -
v_call: TRBV4-3
d_call: TRBD2
j_call: TRBJ2-7
cdr3_aa: CASSQDRGTSGYEQYF
cdr3_nt: TGCGCCAGCAGCCAAGATCGAGGGACTAGCGGCTACGAGCAGTACTTC

clone_size: -
v_call: TRBV9
d_call: -
j_call: TRBJ2-3
cdr3_aa: CASSRRFTDTQYF
cdr3_nt: TGTGCCAGCAGTCGTAGATTCACAGATACGCAGTATTTT

clone_size: -
v_call: TRBV6-1
d_call: -
j_call: TRBJ2-3
cdr3_aa: CASSERPGVVDTQYF
cdr3_nt: TGTGCCAGCAGTGAAAGGCCGGGGGTCGTAGATACGCAGTATTTT

clone_size: -
v_call: TRBV5-1
d_call: -
j_call: TRBJ1-2
cdr3_aa: CASSPQGGAGSYGYTF
cdr3_nt: TGCGCCAGCAGCCCCCAGGGAGGGGCAGGCAGCTATGGCTACACCTTC

clone_size: -
v_call: TRBV7-9
d_call: -
j_call: TRBJ2-1
cdr3_aa: CASSPRMDEQFF
cdr3_nt: TGTGCCAGCAGCCCGCGCATGGATGAGCAGTTCTTC

clone_size: -
v_call: TRBV5-4
d_call: TRBD2
j_call: TRBJ2-3
cdr3_aa: CASSLGSAGGGDTQYF
cdr3_nt: TGTGCCAGCAGCTTAGGGTCAGCGGGAGGCGGAGATACGCAGTATTTT

clone_size: -
v_call: TRBV30
d_call: TRBD1
j_call: TRBJ1-5
cdr3_aa: CAWGTGDGNQPQHF
cdr3_nt: TGTGCCTGGGGGACAGGGGATGGCAATCAGCCCCAGCATTTT

clone_size: -
v_call: TRBV9
d_call: TRBD2
j_call: TRBJ2-1
cdr3_aa: CASSVAPGGSYNEQFF
cdr3_nt: TGTGCCAGCAGCGTAGCTCCGGGAGGCTCCTACAATGAGCAGTTCTTC

clone_size: -
v_call: TRBV4-1
d_call: -
j_call: TRBJ1-3
cdr3_aa: CASSPQFRNTIYF
cdr3_nt: TGCGCCAGCAGCCCCCAGTTCAGAAACACCATATATTTT

clone_size: -
v_call: TRBV18
d_call: -
j_call: TRBJ2-5
cdr3_aa: CASSPTKALGGQYF
cdr3_nt: TGTGCCAGCTCTCCAACAAAGGCCTTAGGGGGCCAGTACTTC

clone_size: -
v_call: TRBV28
d_call: -
j_call: TRBJ1-6
cdr3_aa: CASSFLNSPLHF
cdr3_nt: TGTGCCAGCAGTTTCTTGAATTCACCCCTCCACTTT

clone_size: -
v_call: TRBV3-1/TRBV3-2
d_call: -
j_call: TRBJ1-1
cdr3_aa: CASSSGVTEAFF
cdr3_nt: TGTGCCAGCAGCTCAGGGGTAACTGAAGCTTTCTTT

clone_size: -
v_call: TRBV4-3
d_call: -
j_call: TRBJ2-2
cdr3_aa: CASSQGSGIDTGELFF
cdr3_nt: TGCGCCAGCAGCCAAGGGTCAGGGATCGACACCGGGGAGCTGTTTTTT

clone_size: once
v_call: TRBV19
d_call: TRBD2
j_call: TRBJ2-3
cdr3_aa: CASSGSGEPTDTQYF
cdr3_nt: TGTGCCAGTAGCGGTAGCGGGGAGCCCACAGATACGCAGTATTTT

clone_size: -
v_call: TRBV7-2
d_call: TRBD2
j_call: TRBJ2-3
cdr3_aa: CASSLARSGRSSTDTQYF
cdr3_nt: TGTGCCAGCAGCTTAGCGAGGAGCGGGAGGTCTAGCACAGATACGCAGTATTTT

clone_size: -
v_call: TRBV11-2
d_call: TRBD1
j_call: TRBJ2-2
cdr3_aa: CASSQQGLAGELFF
cdr3_nt: TGTGCCAGCAGCCAACAGGGGTTAGCCGGGGAGCTGTTTTTT

clone_size: -
v_call: TRBV19
d_call: -
j_call: TRBJ1-1
cdr3_aa: CASSIRAGGLGTEAFF
cdr3_nt: TGTGCCAGTAGTATTAGGGCCGGGGGACTGGGCACTGAAGCTTTCTTT

clone_size: -
v_call: TRBV4-3
d_call: -
j_call: TRBJ1-6
cdr3_aa: CASSQARGISPLHF
cdr3_nt: TGCGCCAGCAGCCAAGCCAGAGGGATTTCACCCCTCCACTTT

clone_size: -
v_call: TRBV3-1/TRBV3-2
d_call: -
j_call: TRBJ2-7
cdr3_aa: CASSQTGRPSYEQYF
cdr3_nt: TGTGCCAGCAGCCAAACCGGGAGACCTTCCTACGAGCAGTACTTC

clone_size: -
v_call: TRBV15
d_call: -
j_call: TRBJ2-3
cdr3_aa: CATSSPQGRRGTDTQYF
cdr3_nt: TGTGCCACCAGCAGCCCACAGGGTCGTCGGGGCACAGATACGCAGTATTTT

clone_size: few
v_call: TRBV18
d_call: -
j_call: TRBJ2-2
cdr3_aa: CASSPPTGTRELFF
cdr3_nt: TGTGCCAGCTCACCACCAACAGGGACCCGGGAGCTGTTTTTT

clone_size: -
v_call: TRBV10-3
d_call: -
j_call: TRBJ1-2
cdr3_aa: CAISESVTFQGGYTF
cdr3_nt: TGTGCCATCAGTGAGTCGGTAACTTTCCAGGGGGGCTACACCTTC

clone_size: once
v_call: TRBV27
d_call: -
j_call: TRBJ2-3
cdr3_aa: CASRVGSTDTQYF
cdr3_nt: TGTGCCAGCAGAGTCGGTAGCACAGATACGCAGTATTTT

clone_size: -
v_call: TRBV5-4
d_call: TRBD2
j_call: TRBJ2-2
cdr3_aa: CASSVGLAANTGELFF
cdr3_nt: TGTGCCAGCAGCGTGGGACTAGCGGCGAACACCGGGGAGCTGTTTTTT

clone_size: once
v_call: TRBV30
d_call: TRBD2
j_call: TRBJ2-1
cdr3_aa: CALIRLAGARNEQFF
cdr3_nt: TGTGCCTTGATAAGACTAGCGGGAGCCCGCAATGAGCAGTTCTTC